One T cell receptor (beta chain) is described in this entry. This sample is drawn from a study of blood T cell repertoires in COVID-19. Background on the study: COVID-19 samples collected from the United States, Italy and Spain covered acute and convalescent phases. T cells, B-cell-depleted T cells, or PBMCs supplied cDNA or gDNA.

J lost 3 bases, V lost 4 bases, and 5 bases had no gene match. Germline CDR1 reads SGHKS; CDR2 reads YYEKEE (reference sequence). CDR3 size: 16 residues. Per the study methods: The authors estimated nucleated cell counts from reference gene primer amplification. Assay used: immunoSEQ multiplex PCR; TCRdb lists only in-frame clones, some missing. From that table come the V and J calls and clone size; the DNA was used to work out D and trimming. The repertoire holds 120,000 or so clones, with around four fifths as singletons. The receptor was derived from an elderly man with active or convalescent COVID-19. The chain recombines TRBV5-5 with TRBJ2-3; 13 bases line up with TRBD2. Input material: peripheral blood. CDR3 DNA: TGTGCCAGCAGCGACCCGGGACTAGCGGGGACAGATACGCAGTATTTT. This sequence encodes CASSDPGLAGTDTQYF.